Included here is one T cell receptor (beta chain) sequence, with context. Trimming shortened V by 5 bases and J by 2 bases, and 16 bases separated the two germline ends. CDR1 and CDR2 from the germline V gene are MNHEY and SVGEGT. The CDR3 spans 17 residues. These data come from a study of CD8 T cells in Susac syndrome. The RNA input was about 0.5 to 1 ug, and it was reverse transcribed with random hexamers. With immunoSEQ multiplex PCR, TCR beta CDR3 was amplified across 54 Vbeta and 13 Jbeta. TCRdb analysed the immunoSEQ multiplex PCR reads with MiXCR anew, one entry per CDR3 protein. Among some 190,000 distinct CDR3 sequences listed, about 94% were seen once. The authors carried out high-throughput sequencing of TCR beta. They applied it to CD8+ and CD4+ T cells obtained from blood.

This sequence joins TRBV6-2 or TRBV6-3 and TRBJ1-6, with D perhaps matching TRBD1 (6 bases). The sequence was collected from a human donor with Susac syndrome. Sequenced sample: CD4+ T cells from PBMCs. CDR3 loop: CASSPNRASPYNSPLHF. CDR3 in DNA: TGTGCCAGCAGTCCGAACAGGGCCAGCCCCTATAATTCACCCCTCCACTTT.